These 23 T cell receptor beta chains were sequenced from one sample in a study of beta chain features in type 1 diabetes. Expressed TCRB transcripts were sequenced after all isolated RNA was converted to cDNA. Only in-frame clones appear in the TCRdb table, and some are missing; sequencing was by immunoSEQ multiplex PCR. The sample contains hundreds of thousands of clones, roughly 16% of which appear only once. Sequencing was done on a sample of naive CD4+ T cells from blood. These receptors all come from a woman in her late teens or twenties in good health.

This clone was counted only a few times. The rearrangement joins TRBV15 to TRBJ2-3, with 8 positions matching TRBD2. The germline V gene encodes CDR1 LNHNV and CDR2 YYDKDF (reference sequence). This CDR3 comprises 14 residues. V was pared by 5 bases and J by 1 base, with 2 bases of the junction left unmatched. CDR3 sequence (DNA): TGTGCCACCAGCGCGGGAGGTGGCACAGATACGCAGTATTTT. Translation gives CATSAGGGTDTQYF.

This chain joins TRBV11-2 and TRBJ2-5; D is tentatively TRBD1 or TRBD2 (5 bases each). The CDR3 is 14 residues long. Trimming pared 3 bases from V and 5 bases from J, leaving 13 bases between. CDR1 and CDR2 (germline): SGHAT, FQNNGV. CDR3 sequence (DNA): TGTGCCAGCAGCTTTGGGGGATCTCGGGAGACCCAGTACTTC. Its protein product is CASSFGGSRETQYF.

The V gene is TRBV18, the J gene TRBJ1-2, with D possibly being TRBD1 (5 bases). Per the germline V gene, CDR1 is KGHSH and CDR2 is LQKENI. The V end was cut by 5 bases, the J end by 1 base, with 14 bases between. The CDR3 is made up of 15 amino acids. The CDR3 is CASSGDGFYNYGYTF. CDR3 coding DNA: TGTGCCAGCTCAGGGGACGGCTTTTATAACTATGGCTACACCTTC.

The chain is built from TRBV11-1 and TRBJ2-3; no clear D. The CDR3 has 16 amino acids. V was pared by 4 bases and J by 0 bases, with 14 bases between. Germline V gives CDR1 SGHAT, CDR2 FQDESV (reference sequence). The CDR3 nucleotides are TGTGCCAGCAGCTACTTTCGTGGGTCTAGCACAGATACGCAGTATTTT. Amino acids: CASSYFRGSSTDTQYF.

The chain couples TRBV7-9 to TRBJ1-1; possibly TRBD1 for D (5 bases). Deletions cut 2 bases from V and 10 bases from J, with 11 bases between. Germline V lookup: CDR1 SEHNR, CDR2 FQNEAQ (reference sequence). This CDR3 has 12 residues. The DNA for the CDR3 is TGTGCCAGCAGCTTACCCGGACATGGAGCTTTCTTT. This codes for CASSLPGHGAFF.

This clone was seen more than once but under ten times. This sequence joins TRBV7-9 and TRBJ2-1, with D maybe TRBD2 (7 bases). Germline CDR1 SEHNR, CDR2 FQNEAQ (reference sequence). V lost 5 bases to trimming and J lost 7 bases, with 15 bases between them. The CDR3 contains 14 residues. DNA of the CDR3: TGTGCCAGCAGCCCTCCGGGGGGCCCTAATGAGCAGTTCTTC. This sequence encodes CASSPPGGPNEQFF. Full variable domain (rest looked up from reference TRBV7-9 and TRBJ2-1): DTGVSQNPRHKITKRGQNVTFRCDPISEHNRLYWYRQTLGQGPEFLTYFQNEAQLEKSRLLSDRFSAERPKGSFSTLEIQRTEQGDSAMYLCASSPPGGPNEQFFGPGTRLTVL.

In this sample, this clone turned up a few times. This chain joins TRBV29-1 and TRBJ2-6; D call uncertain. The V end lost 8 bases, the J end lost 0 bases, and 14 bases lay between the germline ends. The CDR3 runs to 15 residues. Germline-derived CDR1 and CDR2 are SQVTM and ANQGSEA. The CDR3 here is CSTRTEGSGANVLTF. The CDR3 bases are TGCAGCACCCGGACGGAAGGCTCTGGGGCCAACGTCCTGACTTTC. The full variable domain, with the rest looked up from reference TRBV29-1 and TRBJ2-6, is SAVISQKPSRDICQRGTSLTIQCQVDSQVTMMFWYRQQPGQSLTLIATANQGSEATYESGFVIDKFPISRPNLTFSTLTVSNMSPEDSSIYLCSTRTEGSGANVLTFGAGSRLTVL.

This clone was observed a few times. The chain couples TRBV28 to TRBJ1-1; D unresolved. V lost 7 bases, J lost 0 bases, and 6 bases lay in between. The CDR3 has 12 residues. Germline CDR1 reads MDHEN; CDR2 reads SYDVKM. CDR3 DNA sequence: TGTGCCAGCACCTCGATGAACACTGAAGCTTTCTTT. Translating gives CASTSMNTEAFF. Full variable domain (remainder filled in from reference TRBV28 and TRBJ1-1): DVKVTQSSRYLVKRTGEKVFLECVQDMDHENMFWYRQDPGLGLRLIYFSYDVKMKEKGDIPEGYSVSREKKERFSLILESASTNQTSMYLCASTSMNTEAFFGQGTRLTVV.

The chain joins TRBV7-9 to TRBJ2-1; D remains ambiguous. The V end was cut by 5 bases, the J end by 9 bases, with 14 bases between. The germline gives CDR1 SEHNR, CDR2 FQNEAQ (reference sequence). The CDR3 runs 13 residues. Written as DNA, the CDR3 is TGTGCCAGCAGCCCCGCCGGGTCAAGTGAGCAGTTCTTC. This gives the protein CASSPAGSSEQFF.

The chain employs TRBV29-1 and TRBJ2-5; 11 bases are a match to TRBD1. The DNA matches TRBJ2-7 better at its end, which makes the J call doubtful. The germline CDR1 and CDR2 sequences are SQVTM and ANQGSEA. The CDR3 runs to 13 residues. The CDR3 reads CSVARDRGYEQYF. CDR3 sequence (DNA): TGCAGCGTTGCGCGGGACAGGGGGTACGAGCAGTACTTC.

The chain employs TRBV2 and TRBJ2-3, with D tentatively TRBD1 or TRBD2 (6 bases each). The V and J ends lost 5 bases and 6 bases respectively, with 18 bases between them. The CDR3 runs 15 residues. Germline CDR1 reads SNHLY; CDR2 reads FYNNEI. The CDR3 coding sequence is TGTGCCAGCAGTAGGGGGACGGCGGGAAGGGATACGCAGTATTTT. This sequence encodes CASSRGTAGRDTQYF.

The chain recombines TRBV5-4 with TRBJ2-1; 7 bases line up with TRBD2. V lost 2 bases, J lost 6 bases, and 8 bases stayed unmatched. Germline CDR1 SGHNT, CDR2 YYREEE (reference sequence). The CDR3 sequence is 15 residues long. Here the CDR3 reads CASSFRSRGSNEQFF. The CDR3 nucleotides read TGTGCCAGCAGCTTCAGGTCTCGCGGGAGCAATGAGCAGTTCTTC.

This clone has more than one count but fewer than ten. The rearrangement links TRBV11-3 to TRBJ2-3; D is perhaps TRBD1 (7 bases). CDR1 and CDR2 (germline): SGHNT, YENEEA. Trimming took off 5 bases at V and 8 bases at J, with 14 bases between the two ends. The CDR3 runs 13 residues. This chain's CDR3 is CASSHRGGGTQYF. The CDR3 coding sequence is TGTGCCAGCAGCCACAGGGGAGGAGGTACGCAGTATTTT. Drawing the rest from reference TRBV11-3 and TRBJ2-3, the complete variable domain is EAGVVQSPRYKIIEKKQPVAFWCNPISGHNTLYWYLQNLGQGPELLIRYENEEAVDDSQLPKDRFSAERLKGVDSTLKIQPAELGDSAVYLCASSHRGGGTQYFGPGTRLTVL.

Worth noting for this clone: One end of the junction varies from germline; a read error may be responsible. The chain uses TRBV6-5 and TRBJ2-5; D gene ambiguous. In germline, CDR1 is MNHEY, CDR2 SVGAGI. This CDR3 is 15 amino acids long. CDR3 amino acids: CASSRNRIPQGTQYF. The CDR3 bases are TGTGCCAGCAGCCGGAATCGAATCCCTCAAGGGACCCAGTACTTC.

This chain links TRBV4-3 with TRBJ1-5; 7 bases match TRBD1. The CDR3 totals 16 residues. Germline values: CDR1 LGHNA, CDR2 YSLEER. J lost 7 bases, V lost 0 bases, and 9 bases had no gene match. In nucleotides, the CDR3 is TGCGCCAGCAGCCAAGAATCATACAGGGGACTACAGCCCCAGCATTTT. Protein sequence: CASSQESYRGLQPQHF.

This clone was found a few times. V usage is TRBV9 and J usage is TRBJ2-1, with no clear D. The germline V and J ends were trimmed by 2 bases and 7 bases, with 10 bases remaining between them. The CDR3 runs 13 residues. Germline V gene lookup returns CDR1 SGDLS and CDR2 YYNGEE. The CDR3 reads CASSVRTRNEQFF. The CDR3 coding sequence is TGTGCCAGCAGCGTGAGGACGAGGAATGAGCAGTTCTTC.

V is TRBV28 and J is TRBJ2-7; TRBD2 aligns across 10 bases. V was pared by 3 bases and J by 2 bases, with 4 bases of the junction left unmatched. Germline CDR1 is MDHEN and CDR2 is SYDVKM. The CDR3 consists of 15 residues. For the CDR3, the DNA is TGTGCCAGCAGTTTTCTAGCGGGAGAGACCTACGAGCAGTACTTC. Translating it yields CASSFLAGETYEQYF.

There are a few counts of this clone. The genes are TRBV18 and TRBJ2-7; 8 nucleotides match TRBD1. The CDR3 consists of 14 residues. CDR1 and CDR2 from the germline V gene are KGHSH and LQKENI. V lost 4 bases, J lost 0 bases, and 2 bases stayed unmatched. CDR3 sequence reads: CASSLDRGSYEQYF. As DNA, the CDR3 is TGTGCCAGCTCACTCGACAGGGGCTCCTACGAGCAGTACTTC.

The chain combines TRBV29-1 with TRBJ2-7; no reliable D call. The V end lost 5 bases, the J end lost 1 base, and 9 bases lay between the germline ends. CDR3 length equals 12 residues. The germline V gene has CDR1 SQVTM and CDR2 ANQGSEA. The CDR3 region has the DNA TGCAGCGTTATCCAGAGTTCCTACGAGCAGTACTTC. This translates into CSVIQSSYEQYF.

The CDR3 nucleotides are TGTGCCAGCAGTTTATCGGACATTTCCGAGCAGTACTTC. This sequence encodes CASSLSDISEQYF. The rearrangement joins TRBV6-5 to TRBJ2-7, with D perhaps matching TRBD1 (5 bases). With 4 bases removed from V and 6 bases from J, the gap between germline ends came to 13 bases. This CDR3 has 13 residues. Germline CDR1 and CDR2: MNHEY and SVGAGI.

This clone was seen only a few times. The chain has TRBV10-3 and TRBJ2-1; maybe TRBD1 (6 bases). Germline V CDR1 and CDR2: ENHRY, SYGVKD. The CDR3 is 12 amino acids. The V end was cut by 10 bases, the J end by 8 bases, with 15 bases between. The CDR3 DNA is TGTGCCAACGGGGACAAGGGGCATGAGCAGTTCTTC. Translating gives CANGDKGHEQFF.

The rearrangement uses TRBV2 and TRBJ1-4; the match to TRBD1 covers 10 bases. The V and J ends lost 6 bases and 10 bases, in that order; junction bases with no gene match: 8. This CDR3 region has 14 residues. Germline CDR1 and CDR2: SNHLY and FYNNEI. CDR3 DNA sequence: TGTGCCAGCAGCCCCGACAGGGGGCTTGGAAAACTGTTTTTT. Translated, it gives CASSPDRGLGKLFF.

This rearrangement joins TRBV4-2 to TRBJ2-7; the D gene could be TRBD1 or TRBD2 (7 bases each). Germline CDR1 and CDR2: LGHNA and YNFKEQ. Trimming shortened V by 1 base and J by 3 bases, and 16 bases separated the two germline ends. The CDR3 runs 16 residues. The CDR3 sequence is CASSQAGGQSNYEQYF. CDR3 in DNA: TGTGCCAGCAGCCAAGCGGGGGGACAGTCGAACTACGAGCAGTACTTC.